Below, 12 T cell receptor beta chains from the same sample are listed, as sequenced in a study of response to subunit inactivated influenza vaccine. TCRdb analysed the RT-PCR reads with MiXCR anew, one entry per CDR3 protein. Of 400,000 to 650,000 distinct CDR3 sequences listed, roughly 7.9% are singletons. This material consisted of PBMCs from blood, taken roughly 24 months after vaccination. The origin of the receptors is a man in his fifties or sixties who received an inactivated influenza vaccine.

The chain joins TRBV12-3 or TRBV12-4 to TRBJ2-2; the D is unclear. This CDR3 spans 15 amino acids. The V and J ends lost 7 bases and 0 bases respectively, with 12 bases between them. DNA for the CDR3: TGTGCCAGCACCACTCTAGTCGCGAACACCGGGGAGCTGTTTTTT. Its protein is CASTTLVANTGELFF.

This clonotype was seen more than once but under ten times. The rearrangement joins TRBV12-3 or TRBV12-4 to TRBJ2-3; D might be TRBD2 (6 bases). Trimming shortened V by 1 base and J by 0 bases, and 17 bases separated the two germline ends. The CDR3 extends over 18 amino acids. The CDR3 loop reads CASSLGLRGHASTDTQYF. CDR3 DNA: TGTGCCAGCAGTTTAGGACTGCGGGGTCACGCTAGCACAGATACGCAGTATTTT.

The CDR3 DNA is TGTGCCAGCAGTTTCTCGAGGGGGAACCCTGGAAACACCATATATTTT. This encodes CASSFSRGNPGNTIYF. The chain is built from TRBV28 and TRBJ1-3, with D perhaps matching TRBD1 (6 bases). Germline loops: CDR1 MDHEN, CDR2 SYDVKM. CDR3 length: 16 residues. Trimming took 3 bases from V and 2 from J, leaving 14 bases between them.

This clonotype was recorded many times. V is TRBV7-8 and J is TRBJ2-3; D possibly corresponds to TRBD2 (5 bases). Germline-derived CDR1 and CDR2 are SGHVS and FQNEAQ. This CDR3 is 12 amino acids long. The germline V and J ends were trimmed by 5 bases and 4 bases, with 7 bases remaining between them. The CDR3 sequence is CASSRGPDTQYF. The DNA for the CDR3 is TGTGCCAGCAGCCGAGGGCCAGATACGCAGTATTTT.

This clonotype has a handful of counts. This sequence joins TRBV5-6 and TRBJ1-2; possibly TRBD1 for D (5 bases). This CDR3 is built from 15 residues. Deletions cut 4 bases from V and 4 bases from J, with 17 bases between. Per germline, CDR1 SGHDT and CDR2 YYEEEE. The CDR3 reads CASSGGPFLLYGYTF. The CDR3 coding sequence is TGTGCCAGCAGCGGGGGACCTTTCCTGCTCTATGGCTACACCTTC.

This clonotype has ten or more counts. The chain has TRBV7-2 and TRBJ2-1; 8 positions match TRBD2. After removal of 1 base from V and 4 bases from J, the junction contained 3 bases not matched to a gene. The germline CDR1 and CDR2 sequences are SGHTA and FQGNSA. The CDR3 extends over 15 amino acids. The CDR3 sequence is CASSLDVAGYNEQFF. The CDR3 DNA reads TGTGCCAGCAGCTTAGACGTAGCGGGGTACAATGAGCAGTTCTTC.

This clonotype has a handful of counts. V gene TRBV4-1 combines with J gene TRBJ2-7; D is ambiguous. Germline V gene sequence: CDR1 MGHRA, CDR2 YSYEKL. V was cut by 1 base and J by 6 bases, with 19 bases left in between. The CDR3 is made up of 16 amino acids. This CDR3 reads CASSQVAPAEPPEQYF. As DNA, the CDR3 is TGCGCCAGCAGCCAAGTCGCTCCAGCAGAGCCTCCCGAGCAGTACTTC.

The rearrangement uses TRBV28 and TRBJ2-5; 11 nucleotides match TRBD1. V lost 5 bases and J lost 3; bases outside the gene matches: 8. Germline-derived CDR1 and CDR2 are MDHEN and SYDVKM. The CDR3 runs 16 residues. DNA of the CDR3: TGTGCCAGCAGTCGCACCCTGGGACAGGGGGAAGAGACCCAGTACTTC. Residues: CASSRTLGQGEETQYF.

V gene TRBV7-7 combines with J gene TRBJ2-5; 11 bases map to TRBD1. V trimming: 5 bases; J trimming: 5 bases; junction bases outside the gene matches: 13. The germline V gene encodes CDR1 SSHAT and CDR2 FNYEAQ (reference sequence). The CDR3 is made up of 17 amino acids. Written as DNA, the CDR3 is TGTGCCAGCAGCGCCGGGACAGGGGGGACTAGCAGCGAGACCCAGTACTTC. As protein: CASSAGTGGTSSETQYF.

This chain links TRBV10-3 with TRBJ2-1; 13 bases fit TRBD2. The CDR3 extends over 15 amino acids. Germline V lookup: CDR1 ENHRY, CDR2 SYGVKD. Losses at the gene ends were 3 bases for V and 8 bases for J; bases not matched to a gene: 4. CDR3 amino acids: CAISDTSGRDHEQFF. In DNA form, the CDR3 reads TGTGCCATCAGTGACACTAGCGGGAGGGACCATGAGCAGTTCTTC.

The chain is built from TRBV30 and TRBJ1-1; weak D call: TRBD1 (5 bases). CDR1 is GTSNPN and CDR2 is SVGIG in the germline V gene (reference sequence). The CDR3 consists of 15 residues. V shed 3 bases and J shed 5 bases, with 19 bases lying between them. CDR3 bases: TGTGCCTGGAGGCGCTTGAGGGGCGTGGGTACTGAAGCTTTCTTT. Encoded protein: CAWRRLRGVGTEAFF.

This clonotype was counted only a few times. The chain has TRBV3-1 and TRBJ2-5, with 7 bases identical to TRBD1. After removal of 4 bases from V and 5 bases from J, the junction contained 10 bases not matched to a gene. Germline-derived CDR1 and CDR2 are LGHDT and YNNKEL (reference sequence). CDR3 length equals 15 residues. CDR3 nucleotides: TGTGCCAGCAGCCGCCAGTCGACAGGGCAGGAGACCCAGTACTTC. Protein: CASSRQSTGQETQYF.